The 7 T cell receptor beta chains below were found in one sample sequenced in a study of response to subunit inactivated influenza vaccine. From the RT-PCR reads, TCRdb called clonotypes with MiXCR, one entry per CDR3 protein. Among 500,000 to 600,000 distinct CDR3 sequences listed, roughly 12% were seen once. Another study also made use of these data, one on T cells expressing NK-cell markers. That work adds: Template switching by 5'RACE with UMIs generated the TCR beta cDNA.

The sequencing here drew on PBMCs from blood, taken on the day of vaccination. Receptor source: a man aged 45-65 years who received an inactivated influenza vaccine.

The chain links TRBV4-3 to TRBJ2-7, with TRBD2 matching 9 bases. CDR3 length: 18 residues. The V segment lost 5 bases and the J segment 2 bases; nucleotides outside the gene matches: 16. Germline CDR1 and CDR2: LGHNA and YSLEER. The CDR3 sequence: CASSYQARIAGAPYEQYF. The CDR3 DNA sequence: TGCGCCAGCAGCTATCAGGCCCGTATAGCGGGAGCCCCCTACGAGCAGTACTTC.

Concerning this clonotype: It is unclear where the CDR3 begins or ends on the DNA, so no DNA is shown, and the CDR3 is as TCRdb lists it. The gene calls are TRBV4-3 and TRBJ2-6; TRBD1 is taken as the D call from the table, unchecked against the DNA. From its first to its last residue, the CDR3 has 16 amino acids. Per germline, CDR1 LGHNA and CDR2 YSLEER. The CDR3 protein is CASSQALQRAANVLTF.

The chain joins TRBV6-5 to TRBJ2-7; 7 nucleotides line up with TRBD2. Germline V CDR1 and CDR2: MNHEY, SVGAGI. The trim removed 2 bases at V and 6 bases at J, leaving 4 bases unmatched. This CDR3 comprises 13 residues. CDR3 region: CASSYEWGGEQYF. CDR3 bases: TGTGCCAGCAGTTACGAGTGGGGGGGCGAGCAGTACTTC.

The chain is built from TRBV28 and TRBJ2-1; D uncertain. The CDR3 spans 14 residues. V lost 5 bases and J lost 10, with 18 bases in between. CDR1 and CDR2 from the germline V gene are MDHEN and SYDVKM. The DNA for the CDR3 is TGTGCCAGCAGTCCCGCGAGTAGCTCACGAGAGCAGTTCTTC. Residues: CASSPASSSREQFF.

In this sample, this clonotype turned up a few times. The chain employs TRBV4-3 and TRBJ1-2; tentative D call: TRBD1 (5 bases). V was clipped by 3 bases and J by 4 bases, with 18 bases between them. Looked up from germline, CDR1 is LGHNA and CDR2 is YSLEER. This CDR3 is built from 16 residues. The CDR3 spells CASSHLISGTAYGYTF. Written as DNA, the CDR3 is TGCGCCAGCAGCCATCTGATCTCCGGGACGGCCTATGGCTACACCTTC.

This clonotype was observed a handful of times. The chain joins TRBV3-1 to TRBJ2-5, with D maybe TRBD1 (6 bases). The V gene lost 0 bases and the J gene lost 1 base, with 15 bases spanning the gap. The V gene's germline CDR1 is LGHDT and CDR2 YNNKEL (reference sequence). The CDR3 has 17 amino acids. DNA for the CDR3: TGTGCCAGCAGCCAAGATTCAGCCAGGGGATCCCAAGAGACCCAGTACTTC. Protein sequence: CASSQDSARGSQETQYF.

About this clonotype: In this CDR3 the conserved last residue, phenylalanine or tryptophan, is missing, so a read error is likely. The chain combines TRBV12-3 or TRBV12-4 with TRBJ2-3, with 8 bases identical to TRBD1. The CDR3 spans 13 residues. J gave up 6 bases and V 5 bases, and 4 bases lay outside the gene matches. This CDR3 reads CASSGQGGDTQYS. The DNA of the CDR3 is TGTGCCAGCAGTGGACAGGGTGGGGATACGCAGTATTCT.